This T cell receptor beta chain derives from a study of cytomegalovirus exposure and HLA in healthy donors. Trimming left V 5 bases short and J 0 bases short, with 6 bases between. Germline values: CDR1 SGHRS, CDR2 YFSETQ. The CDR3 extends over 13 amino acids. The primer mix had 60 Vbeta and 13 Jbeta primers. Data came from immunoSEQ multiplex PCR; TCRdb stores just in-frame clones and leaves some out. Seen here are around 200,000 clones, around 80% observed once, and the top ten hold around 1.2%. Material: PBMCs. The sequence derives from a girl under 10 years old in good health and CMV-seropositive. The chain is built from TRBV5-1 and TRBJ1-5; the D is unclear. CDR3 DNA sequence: TGCGCCAGCAGTACTGATAGCAATCAGCCCCAGCATTTT. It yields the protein CASSTDSNQPQHF.